This record concerns one T cell receptor beta chain sequence. Its specificity is not known. Construction of the TCR beta libraries employed iRepertoire HTBI primers in conjunction with Arm-PCR of CDR3 regions. TCRdb called the multiplex PCR reads again in MiXCR, with one record for every CDR3 protein. The sample holds 400,000 to 500,000 distinct CDR3 sequences, 20% to 25% seen once. These data originate in a study of regulatory T cells in long-lasting Graves disease. Notes on the study in general: No thyroid tissue was studied; the work used peripheral blood only.

The sample's time point: persistent/refractory GD, antithyroid drugs over 5 years with positive TRAb. PBMCs provided the RNA from which the TCR library was made. The clonotype comes from a female donor with Graves disease. Sequencing was performed on peripheral blood mononuclear cells (PBMCs), taken when the disease was refractory, from a patient treated with antithyroid drugs.

CDR3 DNA: TGCAGTGCACGGGGGGCAATGAACACTGAAGCTTTCTTT. This encodes CSARGAMNTEAFF. The chain combines TRBV20-1 with TRBJ1-1, with D maybe TRBD1 (6 bases). Germline V lookup: CDR1 DFQATT, CDR2 SNEGSKA (reference sequence). V lost 6 bases to trimming and J lost 0 bases, with 11 bases between them. The CDR3 consists of 13 residues.